The T cell receptor (beta chain) described here comes from a study of spatial heterogeneity in lung cancer. Study observations and caveats: Tracking of ubiquitous and regional nonsynonymous mutations by counts of ubiquitous and regional expanded TCRs, respectively, was seen. Mutation counts in tumors were tracked by counts of expanded intratumoral alpha and beta TCRs.

Germline V lookup: CDR1 MDHEN, CDR2 SYDVKM. The trim removed 3 bases at V and 3 bases at J, leaving 10 bases unmatched. The CDR3 consists of 16 residues. Time point noted: sample taken at primary tumor resection. This clonotype is labeled medium-sized. No antigen is known for it. From the 5' RACE reads, TCRdb called clonotypes with MiXCR, one entry per CDR3 protein. The sample consists of 9,500 to 12,000 distinct CDR3 sequences, about 15% of them appearing once. The chain couples TRBV28 to TRBJ2-7; TRBD2 agrees at 8 bases. The clonotype comes from a male donor with early-stage non-small cell lung cancer. The input for sequencing was lung tumor tissue, taken at surgery. The CDR3 bases are TGTGCCAGCAGTTTCGTCGGAATAGCGGGATTCTACGAGCAGTACTTC. Its protein product is CASSFVGIAGFYEQYF.